This TCR beta chain was sequenced for a study of T cells after yellow fever vaccination. V lost 4 bases to trimming and J lost 5 bases, with 13 bases between them. The CDR3 loop spans 13 amino acids. The V gene's germline CDR1 is SGHKS and CDR2 YYEKEE (reference sequence). It was through 5'RACE template switching that TCR cDNA was made, with a universal primer site and UMIs added. TCRdb reprocessed the 5' RACE reads with MiXCR, giving one entry per CDR3 protein. The data contain around 500,000 distinct CDR3 sequences, roughly a fifth of them singletons. The sequences come from PBMCs, collected roughly 20 days after the first yellow fever vaccination. J is TRBJ2-7 and V is TRBV5-5, with D maybe TRBD1 (6 bases). This TCR was sampled from a man aged 18 to 30 who received the YFV17D yellow fever vaccine. In nucleotides, the CDR3 is TGTGCCAGCAGCCGACAGCCAGGGGACGAGCAGTACTTC. As protein: CASSRQPGDEQYF.